The subject of this entry is one T cell receptor beta chain. The antigen remains undetermined. Investigators reverse transcribed all isolated RNA, so they sequenced expressed TCRB transcripts. Profiled with immunoSEQ multiplex PCR; TCRdb holds only in-frame clones, not every one. The sample shows 150,000 to 200,000 clones, roughly 60% of them seen only once. This entry belongs to a study of beta chain features in type 1 diabetes. Study-wide results and caveats: Shortening of TCRB CDR3s, moderate but significant, appeared in all four CD4+ subsets of Type 1 diabetes patients.

The CDR3 is 16 amino acids. Germline V lookup: CDR1 SEHNR, CDR2 FQNEAQ (reference sequence). V lost 6 bases, J lost 5 bases, and 20 bases lay in between. Sample: naive CD4+ T cells from blood. This chain links TRBV7-9 with TRBJ2-1, with D possibly being TRBD1 (6 bases). This TCR came from a young man with type 1 diabetes. The CDR3 is CASSQPPGTTNNEQFF. DNA for the CDR3: TGTGCCAGCAGTCAACCACCCGGGACAACAAACAATGAGCAGTTCTTC. The variable domain in full, completed from reference TRBV7-9 and TRBJ2-1, reads DTGVSQNPRHKITKRGQNVTFRCDPISEHNRLYWYRQTLGQGPEFLTYFQNEAQLEKSRLLSDRFSAERPKGSFSTLEIQRTEQGDSAMYLCASSQPPGTTNNEQFFGPGTRLTVL.